This T cell receptor beta chain was documented in a study of OX40 agonist ivuxolimab in advanced cancers. Assay used: immunoSEQ multiplex PCR; TCRdb lists only in-frame clones, some missing. The sample lists about 80,000 clones; about 85% were seen once. The J segment lost 6 bases and the V segment lost 3 bases, leaving 8 bases of the junction unmatched. The CDR3 runs 15 residues. Germline V lookup: CDR1 KGHSH, CDR2 LQKENI. This chain uses TRBV18 with TRBJ2-3; TRBD2 matches 8 bases. Sequenced material: CD4+ or CD8+ T cells sorted from blood, taken in a trial of the OX40 agonist ivuxolimab. The origin of this receptor is an adult with an advanced solid tumor such as melanoma, head and neck, liver or kidney cancer. CDR3 sequence: CASSPLGLAPDTQYF. The CDR3 bases are TGTGCCAGCTCACCCCTCGGACTAGCTCCCGATACGCAGTATTTT.